The clone carrying this T cell receptor beta chain was picked up many times. As yet, its antigen is unknown. Using RNA transcripts as the source, TCR beta CDR3 regions were amplified. RT-PCR in the first round (using the HTBI primer set) targeted the TCR CDR3. Using its own MiXCR run on the multiplex PCR reads, TCRdb lists one record per CDR3 protein. The table lists a few hundred thousand distinct CDR3 sequences, about a fifth of them singletons, with about 25% in the top ten. CDR3 length: 15 residues. With 1 base removed from V and 6 bases from J, the gap between germline ends came to 15 bases. The germline gives CDR1 SEHNR, CDR2 FQNEAQ (reference sequence). The sample belongs to a study of T cells in Graves' hyperthyroidism and ophthalmopathy. Study conclusions and caveats: Expanded thyroid clonotypes (above 0.001) were mostly also found in blood. Stable hyperthyroidism and ophthalmopathy were separated using 13 V-J signatures.

Diagnosis relied on clinical symptoms, serum thyroxine and TRAb, thyroid ultrasound and orbital computed tomography. The chain uses TRBV7-9 and TRBJ1-1; D is ambiguous. The sequence derives from a man in his late teens or twenties with Graves' hyperthyroidism. The sequencing input was blood. The CDR3 protein is CASSLDIRHVAEAFF. For the CDR3, the DNA is TGTGCCAGCAGCTTAGACATTCGGCACGTCGCTGAAGCTTTCTTT.